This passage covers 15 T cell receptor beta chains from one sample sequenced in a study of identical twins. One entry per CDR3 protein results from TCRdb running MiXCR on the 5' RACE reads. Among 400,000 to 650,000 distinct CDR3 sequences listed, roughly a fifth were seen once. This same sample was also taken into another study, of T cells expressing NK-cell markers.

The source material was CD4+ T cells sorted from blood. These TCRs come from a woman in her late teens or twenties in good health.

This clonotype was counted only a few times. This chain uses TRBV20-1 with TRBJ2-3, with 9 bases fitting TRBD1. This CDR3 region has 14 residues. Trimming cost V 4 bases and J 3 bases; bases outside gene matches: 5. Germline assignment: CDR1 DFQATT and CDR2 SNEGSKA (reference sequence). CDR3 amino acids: CSAIRQGGTDTQYF. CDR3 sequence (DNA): TGCAGTGCTATACGACAGGGGGGTACAGATACGCAGTATTTT.

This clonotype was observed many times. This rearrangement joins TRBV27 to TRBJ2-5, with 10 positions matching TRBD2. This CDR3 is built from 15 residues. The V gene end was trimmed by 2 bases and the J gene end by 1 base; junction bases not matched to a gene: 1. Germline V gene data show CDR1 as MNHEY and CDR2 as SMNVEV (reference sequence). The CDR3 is CASSLQREGQETQYF. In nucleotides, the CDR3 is TGTGCCAGCAGTTTACAGCGGGAGGGCCAAGAGACCCAGTACTTC.

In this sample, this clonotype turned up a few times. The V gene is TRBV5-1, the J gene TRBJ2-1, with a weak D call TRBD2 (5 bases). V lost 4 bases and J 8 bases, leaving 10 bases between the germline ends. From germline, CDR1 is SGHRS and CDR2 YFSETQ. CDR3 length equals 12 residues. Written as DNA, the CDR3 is TGCGCCAGCAGCCGGGATGCGGATGAGCAGTTCTTC. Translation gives CASSRDADEQFF. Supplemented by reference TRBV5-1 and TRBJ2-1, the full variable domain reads KAGVTQTPRYLIKTRGQQVTLSCSPISGHRSVSWYQQTPGQGLQFLFEYFSETQRNKGNFPGRFSGRQFSNSRSEMNVSTLELGDSALYLCASSRDADEQFFGPGTRLTVL.

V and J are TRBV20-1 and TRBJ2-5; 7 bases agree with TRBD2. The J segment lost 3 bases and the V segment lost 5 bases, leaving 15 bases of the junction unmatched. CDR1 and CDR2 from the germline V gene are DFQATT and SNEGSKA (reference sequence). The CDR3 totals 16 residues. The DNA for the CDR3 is TGCAGTGCTGCCCAGTCTCAAGCGGGAATTGAAGAGACCCAGTACTTC. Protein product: CSAAQSQAGIEETQYF.

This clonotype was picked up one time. CDR3 DNA: TGTGCCAGCGGGCGGTGGGACTCCTACGAGCAGTACTTC. Its protein is CASGRWDSYEQYF. V is TRBV11-2 and J is TRBJ2-7; D unresolved. The CDR3 extends over 13 amino acids. Germline values: CDR1 SGHAT, CDR2 FQNNGV. The V gene lost 8 bases and the J gene lost 0 bases, with 11 bases spanning the gap.

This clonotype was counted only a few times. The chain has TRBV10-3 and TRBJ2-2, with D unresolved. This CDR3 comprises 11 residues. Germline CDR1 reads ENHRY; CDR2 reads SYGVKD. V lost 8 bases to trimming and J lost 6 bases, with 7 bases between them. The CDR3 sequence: CAISGAGELFF. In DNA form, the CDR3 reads TGTGCCATCTCCGGTGCCGGGGAGCTGTTTTTT.

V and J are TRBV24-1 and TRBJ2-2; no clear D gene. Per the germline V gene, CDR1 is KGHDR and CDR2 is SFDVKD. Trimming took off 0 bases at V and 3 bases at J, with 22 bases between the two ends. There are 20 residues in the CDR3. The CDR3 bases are TGTGCCACCAGTGATTTGCGGAGTCGTTTCCGGCTGGTCGACACCGGGGAGCTGTTTTTT. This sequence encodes CATSDLRSRFRLVDTGELFF.

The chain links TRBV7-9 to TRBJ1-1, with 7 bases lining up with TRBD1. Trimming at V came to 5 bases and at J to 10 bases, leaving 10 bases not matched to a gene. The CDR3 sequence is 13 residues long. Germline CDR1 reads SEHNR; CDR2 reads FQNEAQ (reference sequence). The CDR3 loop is CASSNTGASGAFF. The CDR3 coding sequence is TGTGCCAGCAGCAATACAGGGGCCTCGGGAGCTTTCTTT.

This CDR3 is CASIGQPQSVETQYF. The DNA of the CDR3 is TGTGCCAGCATTGGACAGCCACAGTCGGTAGAGACCCAGTACTTC. V gene TRBV6-1 combines with J gene TRBJ2-5, with a possible D match to TRBD1 (6 bases). CDR3 length: 15 amino acids. The germline gives CDR1 MNHNS, CDR2 SASEGT. Trimming removed 7 bases at V and 4 bases at J, with 19 bases between.

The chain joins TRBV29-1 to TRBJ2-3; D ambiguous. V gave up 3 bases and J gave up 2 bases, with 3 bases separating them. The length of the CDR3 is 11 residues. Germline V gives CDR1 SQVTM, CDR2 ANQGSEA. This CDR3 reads CSVDATDTQYF. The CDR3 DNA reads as TGCAGCGTTGACGCCACAGATACGCAGTATTTT.

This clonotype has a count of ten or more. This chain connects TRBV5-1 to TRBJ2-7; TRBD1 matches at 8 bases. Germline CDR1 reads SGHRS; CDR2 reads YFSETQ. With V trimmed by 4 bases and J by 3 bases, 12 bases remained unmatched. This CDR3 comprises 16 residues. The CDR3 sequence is CASSARTGSFVYEQYF. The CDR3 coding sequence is TGCGCCAGCAGCGCCAGGACAGGGTCATTCGTCTACGAGCAGTACTTC.

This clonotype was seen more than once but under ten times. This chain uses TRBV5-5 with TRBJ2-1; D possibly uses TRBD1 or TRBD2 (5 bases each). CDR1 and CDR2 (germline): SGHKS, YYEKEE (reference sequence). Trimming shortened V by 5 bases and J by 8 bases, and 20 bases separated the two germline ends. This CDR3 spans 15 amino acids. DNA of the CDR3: TGTGCCAGCAGAGGACGGGGACGTCCTATTGATGAGCAGTTCTTC. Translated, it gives CASRGRGRPIDEQFF.

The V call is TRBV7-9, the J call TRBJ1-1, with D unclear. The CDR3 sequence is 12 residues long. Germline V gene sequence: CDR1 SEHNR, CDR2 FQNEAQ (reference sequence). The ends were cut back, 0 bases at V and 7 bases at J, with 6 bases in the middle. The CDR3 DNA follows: TGTGCCAGCAGCTTAGCCCCGAGTGAAGCTTTCTTT. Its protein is CASSLAPSEAFF.

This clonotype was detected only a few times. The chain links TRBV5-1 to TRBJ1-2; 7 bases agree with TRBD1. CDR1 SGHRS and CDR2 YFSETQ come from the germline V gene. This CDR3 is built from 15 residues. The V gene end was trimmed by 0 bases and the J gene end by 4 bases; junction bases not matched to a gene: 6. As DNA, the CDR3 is TGCGCCAGCAGCTTGGCCGTGGGGGACAGCTATGGCTACACCTTC. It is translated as CASSLAVGDSYGYTF.

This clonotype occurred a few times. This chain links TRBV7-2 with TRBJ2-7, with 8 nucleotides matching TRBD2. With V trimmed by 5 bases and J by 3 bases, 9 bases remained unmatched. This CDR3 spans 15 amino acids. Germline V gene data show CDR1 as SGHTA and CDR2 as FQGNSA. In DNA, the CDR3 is TGTGCCAGCAGCACACGGGATGGGACTAGCTACGAGCAGTACTTC. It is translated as CASSTRDGTSYEQYF.